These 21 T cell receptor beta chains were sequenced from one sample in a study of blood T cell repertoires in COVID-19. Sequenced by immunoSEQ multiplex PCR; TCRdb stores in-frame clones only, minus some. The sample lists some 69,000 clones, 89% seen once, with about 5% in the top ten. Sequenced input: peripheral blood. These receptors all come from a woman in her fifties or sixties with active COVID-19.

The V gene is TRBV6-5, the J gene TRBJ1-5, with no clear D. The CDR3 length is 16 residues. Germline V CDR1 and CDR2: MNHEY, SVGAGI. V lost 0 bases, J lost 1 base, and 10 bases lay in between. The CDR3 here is CASSYSAGNSNQPQHF. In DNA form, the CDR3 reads TGTGCCAGCAGTTACTCGGCGGGGAACAGCAATCAGCCCCAGCATTTT.

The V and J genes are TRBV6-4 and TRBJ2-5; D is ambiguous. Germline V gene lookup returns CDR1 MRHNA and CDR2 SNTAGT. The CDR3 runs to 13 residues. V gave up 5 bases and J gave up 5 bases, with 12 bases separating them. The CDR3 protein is CASSKTLVETQYF. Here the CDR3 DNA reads TGTGCCAGCAGTAAGACACTCGTGGAGACCCAGTACTTC.

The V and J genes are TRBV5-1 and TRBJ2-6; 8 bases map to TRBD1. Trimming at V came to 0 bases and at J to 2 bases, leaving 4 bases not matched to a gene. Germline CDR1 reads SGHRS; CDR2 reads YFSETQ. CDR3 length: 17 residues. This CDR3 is CASSLVVTGAGANVLTF. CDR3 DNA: TGCGCCAGCAGCTTGGTGGTGACAGGGGCTGGGGCCAACGTCCTGACTTTC.

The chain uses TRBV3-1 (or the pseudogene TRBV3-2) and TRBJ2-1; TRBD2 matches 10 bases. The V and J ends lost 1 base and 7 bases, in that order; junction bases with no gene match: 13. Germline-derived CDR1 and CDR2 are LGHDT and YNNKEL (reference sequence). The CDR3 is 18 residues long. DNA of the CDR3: TGTGCCAGCAGCCAAGCCAAAGCTCTAGCGGGAGTAGGAAATGAGCAGTTCTTC. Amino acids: CASSQAKALAGVGNEQFF.

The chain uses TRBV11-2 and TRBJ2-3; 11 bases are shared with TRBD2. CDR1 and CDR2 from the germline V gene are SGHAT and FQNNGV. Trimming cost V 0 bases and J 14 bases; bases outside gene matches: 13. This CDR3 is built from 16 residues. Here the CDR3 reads CASSLDPSGRPQSTYF. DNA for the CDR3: TGTGCCAGCAGCTTAGATCCTAGCGGGAGGCCCCAATCTACGTATTTT. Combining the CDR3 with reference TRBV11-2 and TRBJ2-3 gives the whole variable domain EAGVAQSPRYKIIEKRQSVAFWCNPISGHATLYWYQQILGQGPKLLIQFQNNGVVDDSQLPKDRFSAERLKGVDSTLKIQPAKLEDSAVYLCASSLDPSGRPQSTYFGPGTRLTVL.

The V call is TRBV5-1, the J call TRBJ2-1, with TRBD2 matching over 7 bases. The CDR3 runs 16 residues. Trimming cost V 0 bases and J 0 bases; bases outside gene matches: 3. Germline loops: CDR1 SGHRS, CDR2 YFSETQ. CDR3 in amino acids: CASSLAGGGSYNEQFF. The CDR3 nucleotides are TGCGCCAGCAGCTTGGCTGGCGGGGGCTCCTACAATGAGCAGTTCTTC. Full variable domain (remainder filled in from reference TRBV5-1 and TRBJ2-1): KAGVTQTPRYLIKTRGQQVTLSCSPISGHRSVSWYQQTPGQGLQFLFEYFSETQRNKGNFPGRFSGRQFSNSRSEMNVSTLELGDSALYLCASSLAGGGSYNEQFFGPGTRLTVL.

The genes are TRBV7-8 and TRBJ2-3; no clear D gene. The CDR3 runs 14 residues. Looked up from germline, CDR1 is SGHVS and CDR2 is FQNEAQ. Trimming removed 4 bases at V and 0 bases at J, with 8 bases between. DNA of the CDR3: TGTGCCAGCAGCTCCCTCGGTAGCACAGATACGCAGTATTTT. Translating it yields CASSSLGSTDTQYF.

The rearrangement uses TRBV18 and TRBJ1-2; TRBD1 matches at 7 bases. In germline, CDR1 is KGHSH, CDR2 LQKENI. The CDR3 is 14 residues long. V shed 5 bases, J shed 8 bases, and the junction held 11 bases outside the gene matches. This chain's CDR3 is CASSGYRGREGYTF. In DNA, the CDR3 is TGTGCCAGCTCAGGTTACAGGGGCCGTGAGGGCTACACCTTC.

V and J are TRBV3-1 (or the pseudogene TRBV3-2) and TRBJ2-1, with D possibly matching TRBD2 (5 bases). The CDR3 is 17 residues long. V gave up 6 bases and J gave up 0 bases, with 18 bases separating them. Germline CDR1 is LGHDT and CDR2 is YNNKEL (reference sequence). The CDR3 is CASSKTRGPSSYNEQFF. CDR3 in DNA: TGTGCCAGCAGTAAGACACGGGGTCCGAGCTCCTACAATGAGCAGTTCTTC.

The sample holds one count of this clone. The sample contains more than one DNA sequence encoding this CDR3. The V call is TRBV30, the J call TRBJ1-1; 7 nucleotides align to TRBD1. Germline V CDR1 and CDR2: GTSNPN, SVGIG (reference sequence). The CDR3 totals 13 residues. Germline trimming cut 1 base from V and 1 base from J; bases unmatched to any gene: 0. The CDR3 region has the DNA TGTGCCTGGAGTGGACAGGGGAACACTGAAGCTTTCTTT. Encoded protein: CAWSGQGNTEAFF.

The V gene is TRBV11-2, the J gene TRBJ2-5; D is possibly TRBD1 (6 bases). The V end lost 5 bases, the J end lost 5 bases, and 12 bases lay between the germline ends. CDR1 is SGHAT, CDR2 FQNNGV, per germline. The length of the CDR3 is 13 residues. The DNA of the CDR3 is TGTGCCAGCAGCGCAGGGGAGAGGGAGACCCAGTACTTC. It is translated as CASSAGERETQYF. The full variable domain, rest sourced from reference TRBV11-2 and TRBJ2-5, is EAGVAQSPRYKIIEKRQSVAFWCNPISGHATLYWYQQILGQGPKLLIQFQNNGVVDDSQLPKDRFSAERLKGVDSTLKIQPAKLEDSAVYLCASSAGERETQYFGPGTRLLVL.

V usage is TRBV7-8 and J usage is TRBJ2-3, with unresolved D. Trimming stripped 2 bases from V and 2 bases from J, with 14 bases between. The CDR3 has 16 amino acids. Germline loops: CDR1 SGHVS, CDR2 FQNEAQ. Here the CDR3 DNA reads TGTGCCAGCAGCTTATCGGTAATATTTAACACAGATACGCAGTATTTT. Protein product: CASSLSVIFNTDTQYF.

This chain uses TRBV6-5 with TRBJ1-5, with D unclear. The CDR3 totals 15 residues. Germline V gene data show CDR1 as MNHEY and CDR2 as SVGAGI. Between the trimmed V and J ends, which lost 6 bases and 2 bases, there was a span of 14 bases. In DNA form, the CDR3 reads TGTGCCAGCAGCCTCGGCGGGTTGGGCAATCAGCCCCAGCATTTT. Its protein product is CASSLGGLGNQPQHF.

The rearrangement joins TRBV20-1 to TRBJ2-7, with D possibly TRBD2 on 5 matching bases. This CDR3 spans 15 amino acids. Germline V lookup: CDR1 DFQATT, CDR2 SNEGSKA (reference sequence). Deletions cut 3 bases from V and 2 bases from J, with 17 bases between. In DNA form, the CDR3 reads TGCAGTGCTAGTCCGATGTCTGCGGGCACCTACGAGCAGTACTTC. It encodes CSASPMSAGTYEQYF.

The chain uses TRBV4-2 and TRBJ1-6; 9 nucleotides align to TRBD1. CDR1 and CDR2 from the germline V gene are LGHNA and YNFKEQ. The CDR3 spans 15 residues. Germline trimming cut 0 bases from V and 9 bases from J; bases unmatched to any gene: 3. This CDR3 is CASSQEGTGPSPLHF. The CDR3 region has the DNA TGTGCCAGCAGCCAAGAAGGGACAGGGCCTTCACCCCTCCACTTT.

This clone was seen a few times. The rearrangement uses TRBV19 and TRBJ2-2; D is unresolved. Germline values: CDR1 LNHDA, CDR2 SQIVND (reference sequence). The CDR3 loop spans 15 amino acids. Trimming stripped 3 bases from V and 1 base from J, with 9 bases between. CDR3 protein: CASSMETRNTGELFF. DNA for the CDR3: TGTGCCAGTAGTATGGAGACGAGGAACACCGGGGAGCTGTTTTTT.

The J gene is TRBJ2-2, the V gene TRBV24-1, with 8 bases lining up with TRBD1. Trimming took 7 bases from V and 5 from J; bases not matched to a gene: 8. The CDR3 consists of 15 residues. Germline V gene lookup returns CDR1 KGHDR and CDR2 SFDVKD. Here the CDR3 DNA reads TGTGCCACCAGGGCCCCCGGACAGGGTACCGGGGAGCTGTTTTTT. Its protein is CATRAPGQGTGELFF.

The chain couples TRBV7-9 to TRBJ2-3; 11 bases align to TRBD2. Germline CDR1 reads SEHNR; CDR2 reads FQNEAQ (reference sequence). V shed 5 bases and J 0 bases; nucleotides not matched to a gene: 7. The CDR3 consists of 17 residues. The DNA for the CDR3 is TGTGCCAGCAGCAGTGGGACTAGCGGAGGGAGCACAGATACGCAGTATTTT. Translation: CASSSGTSGGSTDTQYF.

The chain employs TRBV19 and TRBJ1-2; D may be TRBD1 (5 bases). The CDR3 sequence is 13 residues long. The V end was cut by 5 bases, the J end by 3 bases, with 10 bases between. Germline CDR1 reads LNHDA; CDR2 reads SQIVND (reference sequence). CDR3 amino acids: CASSVWGDYGYTF. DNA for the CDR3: TGTGCCAGTAGTGTCTGGGGGGACTATGGCTACACCTTC.

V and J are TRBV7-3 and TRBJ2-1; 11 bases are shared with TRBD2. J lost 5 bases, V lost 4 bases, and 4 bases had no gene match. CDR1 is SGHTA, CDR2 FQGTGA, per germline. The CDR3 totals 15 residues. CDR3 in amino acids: CASSYTSGGNNEQFF. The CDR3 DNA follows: TGTGCCAGCAGCTATACTAGCGGGGGTAACAATGAGCAGTTCTTC. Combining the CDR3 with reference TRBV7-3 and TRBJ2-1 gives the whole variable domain GAGVSQTPSNKVTEKGKYVELRCDPISGHTALYWYRQSLGQGPEFLIYFQGTGAADDSGLPNDRFFAVRPEGSVSTLKIQRTERGDSAVYLCASSYTSGGNNEQFFGPGTRLTVL.

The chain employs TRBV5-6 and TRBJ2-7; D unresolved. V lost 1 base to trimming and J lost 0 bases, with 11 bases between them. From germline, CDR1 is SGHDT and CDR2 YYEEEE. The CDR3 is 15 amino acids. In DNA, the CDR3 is TGTGCCAGCAGCTTGTTAGATTACCGCTCCTACGAGCAGTACTTC. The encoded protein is CASSLLDYRSYEQYF.